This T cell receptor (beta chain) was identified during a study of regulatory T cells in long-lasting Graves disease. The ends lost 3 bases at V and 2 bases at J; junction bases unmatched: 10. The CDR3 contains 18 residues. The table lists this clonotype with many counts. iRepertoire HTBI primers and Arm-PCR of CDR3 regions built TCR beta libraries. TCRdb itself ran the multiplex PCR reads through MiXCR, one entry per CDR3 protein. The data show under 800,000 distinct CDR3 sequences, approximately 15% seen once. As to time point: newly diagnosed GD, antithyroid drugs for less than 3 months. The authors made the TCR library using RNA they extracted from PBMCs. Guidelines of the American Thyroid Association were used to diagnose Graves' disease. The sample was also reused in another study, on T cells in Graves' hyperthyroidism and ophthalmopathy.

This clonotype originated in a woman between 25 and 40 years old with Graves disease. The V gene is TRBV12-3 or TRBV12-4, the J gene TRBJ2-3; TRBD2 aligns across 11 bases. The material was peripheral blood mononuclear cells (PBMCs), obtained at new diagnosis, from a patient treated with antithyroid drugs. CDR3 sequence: CASSFSTGLADPTDTQYF. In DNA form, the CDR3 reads TGTGCCAGCAGTTTCTCGACGGGACTAGCGGACCCCACAGATACGCAGTATTTT.